This entry describes one TCR beta chain. Germline CDR1 and CDR2: LGHNA and YSLEER. The CDR3 runs to 14 residues. V dropped 1 base and J dropped 8; count of bases not matched to a gene: 7. This record comes from a study of blood T cell repertoires in COVID-19. Whole-study context: Material from acute and convalescent COVID-19 was sourced from the United States, Italy and Spain. Sample material is recorded as cDNA or gDNA derived from T cells, B-cell-depleted T cells, or PBMCs.

How the authors handled the data: How many nucleated cells were present was estimated from reference gene primer amplification. Produced via immunoSEQ multiplex PCR; TCRdb's table is partial and in-frame only. That table is the source of V, J and clone size, and D and trimming were worked out from the DNA. Here the sample spans about 82,000 clones, around 80% being singletons. The origin of this receptor is a middle-aged woman with active or convalescent COVID-19. The specimen sequenced was peripheral blood. This chain uses TRBV4-3 with TRBJ1-2; 7 nucleotides align to TRBD1. The CDR3 here is CASSQVQGERGYTF. CDR3 DNA: TGCGCCAGCAGCCAAGTCCAGGGGGAACGGGGCTACACCTTC.